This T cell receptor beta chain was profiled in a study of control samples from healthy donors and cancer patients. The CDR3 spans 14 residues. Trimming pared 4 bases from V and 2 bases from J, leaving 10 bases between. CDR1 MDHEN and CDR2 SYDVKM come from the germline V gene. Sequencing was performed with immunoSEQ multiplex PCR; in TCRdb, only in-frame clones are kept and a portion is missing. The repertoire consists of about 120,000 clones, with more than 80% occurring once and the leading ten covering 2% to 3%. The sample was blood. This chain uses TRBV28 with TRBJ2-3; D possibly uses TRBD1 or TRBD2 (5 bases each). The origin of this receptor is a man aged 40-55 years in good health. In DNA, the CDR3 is TGTGCCAGCAGTTGGGGGTCCCCCACAGATACGCAGTATTTT. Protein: CASSWGSPTDTQYF.